A single sample is the source of the 9 T cell receptor beta chains below, sequenced in a study of blood T cell repertoires in COVID-19. Profiled with immunoSEQ multiplex PCR; TCRdb holds only in-frame clones, not every one. The data show around 75,000 clones, 90% seen once. Material for sequencing was peripheral blood. All receptors come from a human donor in a cohort sampled during active COVID-19.

The chain is built from TRBV28 and TRBJ2-1, with 9 positions matching TRBD1. Germline CDR1 reads MDHEN; CDR2 reads SYDVKM. V lost 3 bases and J lost 4; bases outside the gene matches: 4. The CDR3 loop spans 15 amino acids. The CDR3 DNA reads as TGTGCCAGCAGTTTTAACAGGGGGCTTTACAATGAGCAGTTCTTC. Its protein product is CASSFNRGLYNEQFF.

V is TRBV7-3 and J is TRBJ2-3, with TRBD2 identical over 8 bases. The CDR3 runs 23 residues. CDR1 and CDR2 (germline): SGHTA, FQGTGA. J gave up 0 bases and V 0 bases, and 23 bases lay outside the gene matches. CDR3 sequence reads: CASSLTEGSGREAPHSSTDTQYF. CDR3 DNA: TGTGCCAGCAGCTTAACGGAAGGTTCGGGGCGGGAGGCCCCTCACTCTAGCACAGATACGCAGTATTTT.

The chain employs TRBV27 and TRBJ2-2, with TRBD2 matching 11 bases. The trim removed 5 bases at V and 7 bases at J, leaving 15 bases unmatched. The germline gives CDR1 MNHEY, CDR2 SMNVEV (reference sequence). CDR3 size: 18 residues. CDR3 loop: CASSHSASGRLGLGELFF. CDR3 in DNA: TGTGCCAGCAGTCACTCAGCTAGCGGGAGGCTCGGGCTCGGGGAGCTGTTTTTT.

The chain couples TRBV29-1 to TRBJ1-1; no firm D call. CDR3 size: 10 residues. Germline-derived CDR1 and CDR2 are SQVTM and ANQGSEA. Trimming cost V 4 bases and J 7 bases, with 7 bases left between them. CDR3 DNA: TGCAGCGTTGCAGATCTTGAAGCTTTCTTT. Amino acid sequence: CSVADLEAFF.

This chain links TRBV7-3 with TRBJ2-3, with 12 nucleotides matching TRBD2. Trimming removed 5 bases from V and 5 bases from J; junction bases left unmatched: 5. The germline gives CDR1 SGHTA, CDR2 FQGTGA. The CDR3 contains 15 residues. This CDR3 is CASSRLAGAGDTQYF. CDR3 coding DNA: TGTGCCAGCAGCCGACTAGCGGGAGCGGGAGATACGCAGTATTTT. Together with reference TRBV7-3 and TRBJ2-3, the CDR3 gives the full variable domain: GAGVSQTPSNKVTEKGKYVELRCDPISGHTALYWYRQSLGQGPEFLIYFQGTGAADDSGLPNDRFFAVRPEGSVSTLKIQRTERGDSAVYLCASSRLAGAGDTQYFGPGTRLTVL.

The chain couples TRBV5-3 to TRBJ2-5, with 8 positions matching TRBD2. TRBV5-3 falls under the ORF class, with uncertain function. This CDR3 has 15 residues. Germline trimming cut 3 bases from V and 5 bases from J; bases unmatched to any gene: 9. The DNA for the CDR3 is TGTGCCAGAAGCTGCCCAAGCGGGAGTTGGGAGACCCAGTACTTC. This encodes CARSCPSGSWETQYF.

The J gene is TRBJ2-3, the V gene TRBV7-9, with D perhaps TRBD2 (5 bases). The V and J ends lost 5 bases and 6 bases respectively, with 18 bases between them. This CDR3 region has 15 residues. Germline V gene data show CDR1 as SEHNR and CDR2 as FQNEAQ (reference sequence). DNA of the CDR3: TGTGCCAGCAGCCCTCGGAGAGGGCCCGTGGATACGCAGTATTTT. It encodes CASSPRRGPVDTQYF.

The chain combines TRBV5-3 with TRBJ2-7; 11 nucleotides agree with TRBD2. TRBV5-3 is sorted into the ORF group, with uncertain function. The CDR3 loop spans 15 amino acids. Trimming at V came to 4 bases and at J to 1 base, leaving 4 bases not matched to a gene. CDR3 in DNA: TGTGCCAGAAGCAAGGGACTAGCGGATTCCTACGAGCAGTACTTC. Translating gives CARSKGLADSYEQYF.

V is TRBV28 and J is TRBJ2-7; 9 nucleotides line up with TRBD1. The CDR3 is 14 amino acids. With 5 bases clipped from V and 1 base from J, the junction kept 3 bases outside the gene matches. Germline assignment: CDR1 MDHEN and CDR2 SYDVKM. CDR3 DNA sequence: TGTGCCAGCAGTCTGACAGGGGGATCCTACGAGCAGTACTTC. This translates into CASSLTGGSYEQYF.